A selection of T cell receptor beta chains follows, all from one sample in a study of blood T cells in healthy people across ages. One entry per CDR3 protein results from TCRdb running MiXCR on the 5' RACE reads. The sample carries 1 million or so distinct CDR3 sequences, 40% to 55% recorded once. Sequences were obtained from blood. The receptors stem from a woman in her sixties or seventies in good health. CDR3s include the opening cysteine and the closing phenylalanine or tryptophan.

TRBV30	TRBJ2-1	CAWRRGWDSYEQFF
TRBV19	TRBJ2-7	CASSPRGEIPYEQYF
TRBV12-3/TRBV12-4	TRBJ2-7	CASSRGLAGGSYNEQYF
TRBV27	TRBJ2-1	CVSSPRLAGGDNEQFF
TRBV28	TRBJ2-5	CASSSTGLVQETQYF
TRBV10-1	TRBJ2-7	CASSVAAGSTEQYF
TRBV5-1	NA	CASSLDPGTGYEQYF
TRBV12-3/TRBV12-4	TRBJ1-2	CASRMGGGPNYGYTF
TRBV29-1	TRBJ2-7	CSAAQGAEQYF
TRBV20-1	TRBJ2-7	CSASRTVSGEQYF
TRBV12-3/TRBV12-4	TRBJ2-5	CASRFTAEETQYF
TRBV20-1	TRBJ2-5	CSATQIPASGISETQYF
TRBV25-1	TRBJ2-1	CASSGGLAGGPRSHEQFF
TRBV29-1	TRBJ2-3	CSVEGKGAGPFGIELTTQYF
TRBV11-1	TRBJ2-3	CASSLYQDSYTDTQYF
TRBV5-5	TRBJ1-5	CASSLPGQFNQPQHF
TRBV7-9	TRBJ2-7	CASSSLAEEGYEQYF
TRBV4-1	TRBJ2-2	CASSQALGGELFF
TRBV28	TRBJ2-7	CASSFGNSYEQYF
TRBV20-1	TRBJ2-3	CSARAGTTQYF
TRBV27	TRBJ2-1	CASSDGTSGLNEQFF
TRBV20-1	TRBJ2-7	CSARGKGLGLPYEQYF
TRBV20-1	TRBJ2-1	CSAPGPARNEQFF
TRBV27	TRBJ2-7	CASSLGVLNSYEQYF
TRBV29-1	TRBJ2-1	CSVVRGDNEQFF
TRBV12-3/TRBV12-4	TRBJ1-5	CASSLQDNQPQHF
TRBV20-1	TRBJ2-1	CSARGPRQGASSYNEQFF
TRBV21-1	TRBJ1-2	CASSKFFRDTNYGYTF
TRBV13	TRBJ2-7	CASSWAGQYPYEQYF
TRBV21-1	TRBJ2-1	CASSGDIRRSSGSLNEQFF
TRBV9	TRBJ2-7	CASSVESTPYNEQYF
TRBV9	TRBJ1-1	CASSVESQGNTEAFF
TRBV15	TRBJ2-5	CATRRGTEETQYF
TRBV2	TRBJ1-5	CASRDGGPLSNQPQHF
TRBV5-6	TRBJ2-1	CASGLAGGPSNEQFF
TRBV12-3/TRBV12-4	TRBJ1-5	CASSLTPGGLGQPQHF
TRBV10-2	TRBJ2-7	CASRGFGGYKQYF
TRBV4-2	TRBJ2-3	CASSQDVVAGGPDTQYF
TRBV7-3	TRBJ2-7	CASSLSLWFAPRSSRLYEQYF
TRBV29-1	TRBJ1-1	CSVAWGQSRGNTEAFF
TRBV24-1	TRBJ2-7	CATSDSAGTDPYEQYF
TRBV7-2	TRBJ2-7	CASSLEFRNEQYF
TRBV2	TRBJ2-3	CASLRSDTQYF
TRBV29-1	NA	CSVEEYSLAGGYNEQYF
TRBV2	TRBJ2-5	CASSGPSGGETQYF
TRBV19	TRBJ2-1	CASSLGDFGEQFF